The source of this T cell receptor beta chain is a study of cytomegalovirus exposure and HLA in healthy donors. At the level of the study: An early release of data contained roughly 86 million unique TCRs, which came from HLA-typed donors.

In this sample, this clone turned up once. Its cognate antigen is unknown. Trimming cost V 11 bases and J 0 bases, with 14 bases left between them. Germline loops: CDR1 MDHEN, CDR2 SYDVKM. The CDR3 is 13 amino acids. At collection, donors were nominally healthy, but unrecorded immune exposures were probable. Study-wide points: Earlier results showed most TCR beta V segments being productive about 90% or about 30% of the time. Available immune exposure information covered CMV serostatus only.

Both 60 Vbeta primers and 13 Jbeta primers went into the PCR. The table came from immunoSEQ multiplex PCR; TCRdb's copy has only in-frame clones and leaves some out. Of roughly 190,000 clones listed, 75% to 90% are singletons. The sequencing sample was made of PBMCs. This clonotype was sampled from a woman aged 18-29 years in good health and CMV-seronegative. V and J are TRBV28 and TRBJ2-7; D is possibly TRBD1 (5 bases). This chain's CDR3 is CAVSKTGSYEQYF. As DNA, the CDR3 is TGTGCCGTCTCCAAAACAGGCTCCTACGAGCAGTACTTC.